Below are 2 T cell receptor beta chains sequenced from a single sample in a study of T-cell memory formation after mild COVID-19 (TCRdb year 2021). Library preparation used 5' RACE. TCRdb lists the instrument as Illumina NovaSeq 6000. The public reads were run again by TCRdb, first through fastp at Q25 and then through MiXCR, and only productive beta chains were kept. All rows with the same CDR3 protein become a single entry with the most common DNA and genes. This sample holds around 530,000 distinct CDR3 sequences; 20% to 25% were observed only once. The top ten clones comprise under 8.5% of the sample. The sequencing input was PBMCs or a T cell subset sorted from them (not recorded which). The receptors derive from an adult woman who had mild COVID-19 (a few samples of this study predate the infection). The sample titles of this study are shuffled in the database, so cell type and time point are left out; the donor was told from shared clones.

This clonotype was seen a handful of times. The chain links TRBV14 to TRBJ2-1; D ambiguous. Per germline, CDR1 SGHDN and CDR2 FVKESK. Trimming shortened V by 2 bases and J by 12 bases, and 8 bases separated the two germline ends. CDR3 length: 11 residues. The CDR3: CASSQRRAQFF. CDR3 DNA sequence: TGTGCCAGCAGCCAAAGGAGAGCGCAGTTCTTC.

The chain carries TRBV24-1 and TRBJ2-2; perhaps TRBD2 as D (6 bases). This CDR3 spans 17 amino acids. Germline V CDR1 and CDR2: KGHDR, SFDVKD. V dropped 2 bases and J dropped 2 bases, with 14 bases sitting between them. The CDR3 sequence is CATSDWGVLANTGELFF. The DNA of the CDR3 is TGTGCCACCAGTGATTGGGGGGTCCTGGCAAACACCGGGGAGCTGTTTTTT.